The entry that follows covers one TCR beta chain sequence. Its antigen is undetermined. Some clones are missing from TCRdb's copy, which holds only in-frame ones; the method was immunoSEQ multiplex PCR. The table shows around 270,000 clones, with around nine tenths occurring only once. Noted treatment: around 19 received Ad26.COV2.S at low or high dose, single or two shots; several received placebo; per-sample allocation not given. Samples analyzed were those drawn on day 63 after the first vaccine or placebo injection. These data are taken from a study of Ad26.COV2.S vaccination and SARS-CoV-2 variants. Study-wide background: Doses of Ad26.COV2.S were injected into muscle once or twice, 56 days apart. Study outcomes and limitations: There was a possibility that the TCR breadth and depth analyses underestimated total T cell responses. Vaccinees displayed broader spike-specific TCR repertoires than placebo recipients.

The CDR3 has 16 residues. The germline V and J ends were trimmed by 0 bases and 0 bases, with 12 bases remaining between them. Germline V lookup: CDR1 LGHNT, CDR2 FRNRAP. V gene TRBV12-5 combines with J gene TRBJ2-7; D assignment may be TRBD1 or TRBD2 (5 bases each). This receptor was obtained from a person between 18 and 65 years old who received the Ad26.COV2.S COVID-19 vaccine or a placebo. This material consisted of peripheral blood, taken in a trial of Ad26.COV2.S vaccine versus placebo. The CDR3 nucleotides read TGTGCTAGTGGTTTGGTAGTCGGGACGGACTCCTACGAGCAGTACTTC. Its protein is CASGLVVGTDSYEQYF.